The T cell receptor beta chain described here comes from a study of early T cells in non-severe SARS-CoV-2 infection. Across the whole study: The study sequenced bulk RNA from unsorted whole blood, with chains unpaired. The study, taken as a whole, reports: Comparison of clonotypes with VDJdb favored anti-spike CD8 responses while missing private and CD4 specificities.

This CDR3 contains 14 residues. V lost 6 bases to trimming and J lost 1 base, with 11 bases between them. Individual cDNA molecules were tagged with unique molecular identifiers, the study reported. In TCRdb, the 5' RACE reads were re-called with MiXCR into one record per CDR3 protein. The table records tens of thousands of distinct CDR3 sequences, roughly 16% of them present only once. This clonotype was seen a few times. The antigen remains undetermined. The origin of this receptor is an adult who was a healthcare worker with PCR-confirmed SARS-CoV-2 infection or an uninfected control (not recorded which). The rearrangement joins TRBV12-3 or TRBV12-4 to TRBJ2-3; D may correspond to TRBD1 or TRBD2 (5 bases each). The input for sequencing was whole blood, taken at baseline. In DNA form, the CDR3 reads TGTGCCAGCAGGAACTTGGGGGGCACAGATACGCAGTATTTT. Translation: CASRNLGGTDTQYF.